This TCR beta chain was captured by sequencing in a study of Ad26.COV2.S vaccination and SARS-CoV-2 variants. Study-wide context: In the COV1001 trial, the donor was in the Ad26.COV2.S arm. Study-wide findings and caveats: Vaccine recipients had higher spike-specific TCR breadth than placebo recipients. Reported findings describe substantial breadth in spike-specific CD8+ and CD4+ T cell responses following vaccination.

Profiled with immunoSEQ multiplex PCR; TCRdb holds only in-frame clones, not every one. The sample records some 520,000 clones, 87% being singletons. Treatment here: roughly 19 received Ad26.COV2.S at low or high dose, single or two shots; a few received placebo; per-sample allocation not given. Sample collection was performed on day 63 after the first vaccine or placebo injection. This clone was seen more than once but under ten times. Its antigen is as yet unknown. The V gene's germline CDR1 is MNHEY and CDR2 SMNVEV (reference sequence). V lost 6 bases to trimming and J lost 3 bases; unmatched junction nucleotides: 6. This CDR3 is 14 amino acids long.

This specimen was peripheral blood, taken in a trial of Ad26.COV2.S vaccine versus placebo. The receptor was isolated from a person between 18 and 65 years old who received the Ad26.COV2.S COVID-19 vaccine or a placebo. The chain recombines TRBV27 with TRBJ1-2; 8 nucleotides align to TRBD1. CDR3 nucleotide sequence: TGTGCCAGCAGGCTACAGGGGGGCTACTATGGCTACACCTTC. Protein sequence: CASRLQGGYYGYTF.